The rows below give T cell receptor beta chains drawn from one sample of a study of radiotherapy plus CTLA-4 blockade in lung cancer. The data were produced by immunoSEQ multiplex PCR, yet TCRdb's version contains in-frame clones alone and is incomplete. Of roughly 100,000 clones listed, 75% to 85% are singletons. The sequences come from peripheral blood, collected from a patient treated with radiotherapy plus ipilimumab. These receptor sequences come from a human donor with non-small cell lung cancer who had a partial response to radiotherapy plus ipilimumab. Both conserved end residues are part of each CDR3. D genes are given only for firm matches. Clone size is stated in some rows and not others, as once, few, many or a class when expanded.

D: -
size: -
length: 13
V: TRBV6-4
J: TRBJ1-2
DNA: TGTGCCAGCAGTGTAAATCCTAACTATGGCTACACCTTC
CDR3: CASSVNPNYGYTF

D: -
size: once
length: 12
V: TRBV27
J: TRBJ2-7
DNA: TGTGCCAGCAGTAGAGGCCCCTACGAGCAGTACTTC
CDR3: CASSRGPYEQYF

D: -
size: -
length: 14
V: TRBV6-4
J: TRBJ2-2
DNA: TGTGCCAGCAGTGACGGCTCCGGGGCCGGGGAGCTGTTTTTT
CDR3: CASSDGSGAGELFF

D: TRBD1
size: -
length: 15
V: TRBV27
J: TRBJ2-3
DNA: TGTGCCAGCAGTTTATTACGGACAGGTCGGGATACGCAGTATTTT
CDR3: CASSLLRTGRDTQYF

D: TRBD2
size: -
length: 15
V: TRBV10-1
J: TRBJ2-1
DNA: TGCGCCAGCAGTGAGGGACTAGCGGGCTACAATGAGCAGTTCTTC
CDR3: CASSEGLAGYNEQFF

D: TRBD1
size: -
length: 15
V: TRBV18
J: TRBJ2-1
DNA: TGTGCCAGCTCACCCTCTCTGGACAGGTACAATGAGCAGTTCTTC
CDR3: CASSPSLDRYNEQFF

D: -
size: -
length: 15
V: TRBV5-6
J: TRBJ2-2
DNA: TGTGCCAGCAGCTTGTCAGGGGTTCGGGTCGGGGAGCTGTTTTTT
CDR3: CASSLSGVRVGELFF

D: -
size: -
length: 14
V: TRBV6-5
J: TRBJ1-5
DNA: TGTGCCAGCAGTACAAGTACAGGCGATCAGCCCCAGCATTTT
CDR3: CASSTSTGDQPQHF

D: -
size: -
length: 14
V: TRBV10-2
J: TRBJ1-5
DNA: TGCGCCAGCAGTGAGGGGGCAAGCAATCAGCCCCAGCATTTT
CDR3: CASSEGASNQPQHF

D: -
size: -
length: 13
V: TRBV6-1
J: TRBJ2-7
DNA: TGTGCCAGCAGTTATGCCTCGGCTAGCGAGCAGTACTTC
CDR3: CASSYASASEQYF

D: TRBD2
size: -
length: 15
V: TRBV7-9
J: TRBJ2-1
DNA: TGTGCCAGCAGCTTACGAACTAGCGGGAGGAATGAGCAGTTCTTC
CDR3: CASSLRTSGRNEQFF

D: TRBD2
size: -
length: 19
V: TRBV14
J: TRBJ2-5
DNA: TGTGCCAGCAGCTATTATACACCGGGACTAGCGGGAGTACACGAGACCCAGTACTTC
CDR3: CASSYYTPGLAGVHETQYF

D: TRBD2
size: -
length: 16
V: TRBV7-8
J: TRBJ2-3
DNA: TGTGCCAGCAGCTTAGACGACGGGAGGGCCGAGGATACGCAGTATTTT
CDR3: CASSLDDGRAEDTQYF

D: TRBD2
size: -
length: 17
V: TRBV7-2
J: TRBJ2-5
DNA: TGTGCCAGCAGCCGCCTAGCTAGCGGAGTTTACCAAGAGACCCAGTACTTC
CDR3: CASSRLASGVYQETQYF

D: TRBD2
size: -
length: 18
V: TRBV11-2
J: TRBJ2-4
DNA: TGTGCCAGCAGCTCGAGGGGACTAGGGTTTGATGCCAAAAACATTCAGTACTTC
CDR3: CASSSRGLGFDAKNIQYF

D: -
size: -
length: 14
V: TRBV2
J: TRBJ1-1
DNA: TGTGCCAGCAGTGACCAGGGGCTGAACACTGAAGCTTTCTTT
CDR3: CASSDQGLNTEAFF

D: -
size: -
length: 15
V: TRBV5-4
J: TRBJ2-3
DNA: TGTGCCAGCAGCTTGGACAGGCCTAGCACAGATACGCAGTATTTT
CDR3: CASSLDRPSTDTQYF

D: -
size: -
length: 15
V: TRBV7-2
J: TRBJ2-7
DNA: TGTGCCAGCAGCTTAGATTCCAGCGCCGTTTACGAGCAGTACTTC
CDR3: CASSLDSSAVYEQYF

D: -
size: once
length: 16
V: TRBV5-5
J: TRBJ1-6
DNA: TGTGCCAGCAGCTCCGAGCCAGGGATTTGGAATTCACCCCTCCACTTT
CDR3: CASSSEPGIWNSPLHF

D: -
size: -
length: 13
V: TRBV14
J: TRBJ2-5
DNA: TGTGCCAGCAGCCTCAGGGTTCAAGAGACCCAGTACTTC
CDR3: CASSLRVQETQYF

D: TRBD1
size: -
length: 17
V: TRBV19
J: TRBJ2-5
DNA: TGTGCCAGTAGTCCGACACGACAGGGTGGGGGCCGGGAGACCCAGTACTTC
CDR3: CASSPTRQGGGRETQYF

D: TRBD1
size: -
length: 14
V: TRBV5-4
J: TRBJ2-3
DNA: TGTGCCAGCAGCTGGGACAGGGGGACAGATACGCAGTATTTT
CDR3: CASSWDRGTDTQYF

D: TRBD2
size: -
length: 17
V: TRBV23-1
J: TRBJ2-7
DNA: TGCGCCAGCAGTAAAGTATATCTAGCGGAGACCGACTACGAGCAGTACTTC
CDR3: CASSKVYLAETDYEQYF

D: TRBD2
size: -
length: 15
V: TRBV9
J: TRBJ2-1
DNA: TGTGCCAGCAGCGCTAGCGGGGGCTCCTACAATGAGCAGTTCTTC
CDR3: CASSASGGSYNEQFF

D: -
size: -
length: 16
V: TRBV10-3
J: TRBJ1-1
DNA: TGTGCCATCAGGAAAGGACAGAGTCAGGTGGGCACTGAAGCTTTCTTT
CDR3: CAIRKGQSQVGTEAFF

D: -
size: -
length: 14
V: TRBV2
J: TRBJ1-2
DNA: TGTGCCAGCAGTGAAAGCAGGGTCAACACTGGCTACACCTTC
CDR3: CASSESRVNTGYTF

D: -
size: -
length: 16
V: TRBV5-1
J: TRBJ2-1
DNA: TGCGCCAGCAGCTCCCTAGGGGGGGGGTCCTACAATGAGCAGTTCTTC
CDR3: CASSSLGGGSYNEQFF

D: TRBD1
size: -
length: 16
V: TRBV4-1
J: TRBJ2-3
DNA: TGCGCCAGCAGCCTTGGGGACAGGGGTGCGACAGATACGCAGTATTTT
CDR3: CASSLGDRGATDTQYF

D: TRBD2
size: -
length: 17
V: TRBV11-3
J: TRBJ2-2
DNA: TGTGCCAGCAGCTTCGGGCGGGGGGCCGCGAACACCGGGGAGCTGTTTTTT
CDR3: CASSFGRGAANTGELFF

D: -
size: few
length: 17
V: TRBV27
J: TRBJ2-5
DNA: TGTGCCAGCAGTTTGATGGGCGATGGGGAGACCCAAGAGACCCAGTACTTC
CDR3: CASSLMGDGETQETQYF

D: TRBD1
size: -
length: 14
V: TRBV2
J: TRBJ1-3
DNA: TGTGCCAGCAGTCGACAGGGGGCCAGAAACACCATATATTTT
CDR3: CASSRQGARNTIYF

D: -
size: few
length: 15
V: TRBV13
J: TRBJ2-7
DNA: TGTGCCAGCAGCTTAGAAGGAGGCGGGCGGATGGGGCAGTACTTC
CDR3: CASSLEGGGRMGQYF

D: TRBD1
size: -
length: 14
V: TRBV5-1
J: TRBJ2-7
DNA: TGCGCCAGCCGTAAGACAGGGGATACCTACGAGCAGTACTTC
CDR3: CASRKTGDTYEQYF

D: -
size: -
length: 11
V: TRBV20-1
J: TRBJ1-5
DNA: TGCAGTGCTAGCGGCAATCAGCCCCAGCATTTT
CDR3: CSASGNQPQHF

D: TRBD2
size: -
length: 16
V: TRBV11-2
J: TRBJ2-3
DNA: TGTGCCAGCAGCCCCCGGGGGCTAGCGGGAGACGATACGCAGTATTTT
CDR3: CASSPRGLAGDDTQYF

D: TRBD1
size: -
length: 14
V: TRBV5-5
J: TRBJ2-1
DNA: TGTGCCAGCAGCTTGACAGGGGCCTACAATGAGCAGTTCTTC
CDR3: CASSLTGAYNEQFF

D: -
size: -
length: 18
V: TRBV2
J: TRBJ2-1
DNA: TGTGCCAGCAGTGAAGCCCAAACGACAGCAATTCTCTACAATGAGCAGTTCTTC
CDR3: CASSEAQTTAILYNEQFF

D: TRBD2
size: -
length: 17
V: TRBV11-2
J: TRBJ2-3
DNA: TGTGCCAGCAGCACCAAGTCTCAGAGCGGGAGAACAGATACGCAGTATTTT
CDR3: CASSTKSQSGRTDTQYF